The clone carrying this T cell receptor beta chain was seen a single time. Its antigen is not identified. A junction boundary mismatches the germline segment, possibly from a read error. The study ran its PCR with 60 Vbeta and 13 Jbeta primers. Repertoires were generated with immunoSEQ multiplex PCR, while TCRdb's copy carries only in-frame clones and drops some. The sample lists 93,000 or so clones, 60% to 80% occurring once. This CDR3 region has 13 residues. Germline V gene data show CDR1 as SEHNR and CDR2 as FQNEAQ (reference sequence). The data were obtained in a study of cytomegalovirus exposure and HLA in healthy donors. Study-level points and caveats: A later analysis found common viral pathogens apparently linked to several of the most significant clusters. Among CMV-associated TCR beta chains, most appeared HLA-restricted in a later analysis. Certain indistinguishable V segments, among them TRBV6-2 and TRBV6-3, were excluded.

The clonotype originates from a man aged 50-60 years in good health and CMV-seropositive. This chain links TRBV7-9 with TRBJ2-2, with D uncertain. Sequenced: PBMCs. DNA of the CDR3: TGTTCCAGCAGCCCGGAGAGCATGGGGGAGCTGTTTTTT. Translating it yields CSSSPESMGELFF.